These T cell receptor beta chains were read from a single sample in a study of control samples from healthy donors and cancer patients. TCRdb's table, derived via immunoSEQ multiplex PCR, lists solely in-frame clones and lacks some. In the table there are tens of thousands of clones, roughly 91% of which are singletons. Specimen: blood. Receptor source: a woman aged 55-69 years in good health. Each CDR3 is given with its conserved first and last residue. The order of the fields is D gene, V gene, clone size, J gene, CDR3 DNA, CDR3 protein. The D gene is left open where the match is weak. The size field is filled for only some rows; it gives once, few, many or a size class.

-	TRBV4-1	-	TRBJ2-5	TGCGCCAGCAGCCCCCAAAATTTCTTGGGAGGGGGAGAGACCCAGTACTTC	CASSPQNFLGGGETQYF
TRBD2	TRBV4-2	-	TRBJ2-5	TGTGCCAGCAGCCAAAACCGGGACTATCAAGAGACCCAGTACTTC	CASSQNRDYQETQYF
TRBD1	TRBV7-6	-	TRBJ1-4	TGTGCCAGCAGCTTAGCGTCGGGGGACAGGCTCATTTTT	CASSLASGDRLIF
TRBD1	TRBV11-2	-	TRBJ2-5	TGTGCCAGCAGCTACCGCCGGGACAGTCCCCAAGAGACCCAGTACTTC	CASSYRRDSPQETQYF
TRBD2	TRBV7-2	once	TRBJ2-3	TGTGCCAGCAGCCCCCCTAGCGGGCCTAGCACAGATACGCAGTATTTT	CASSPPSGPSTDTQYF
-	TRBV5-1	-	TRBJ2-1	TGCGCCAGCAGCTTTTTTACCGGAAGCTCCTACAATGAGCAGTTCTTC	CASSFFTGSSYNEQFF
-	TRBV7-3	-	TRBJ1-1	TGTGCCAGCGGAGAGATGAACACTGAAGCTTTCTTT	CASGEMNTEAFF
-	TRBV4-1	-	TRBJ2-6	TGCGCCAGCGGTGTTTACAGGGCATCAGGGGCCAACGTCCTGACTTTC	CASGVYRASGANVLTF
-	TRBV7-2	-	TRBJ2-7	TGTGCCAGCAGCTTAGTAGGGTCAGCGCCCGGGGGGCAGTACTTC	CASSLVGSAPGGQYF
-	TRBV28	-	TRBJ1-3	TGTGCCAGCTCCCGGGATGGAAACACCATATATTTT	CASSRDGNTIYF
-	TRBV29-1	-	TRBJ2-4	TGCAGCGTTAGGGGCCAGGGATTAGCCAAAAACATTCAGTACTTC	CSVRGQGLAKNIQYF
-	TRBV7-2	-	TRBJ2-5	TGTGCCAGCAGCTTAGGGGCTAGGCCTCCCTCAGAGACCCAGTACTTC	CASSLGARPPSETQYF
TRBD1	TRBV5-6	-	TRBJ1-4	TGTGCCAGCAGCTTGGTTGGGACAGCTAATGAAAAACTGTTTTTT	CASSLVGTANEKLFF
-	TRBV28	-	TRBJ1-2	TGTGCCAGCAGTTCGCATGACCGAAACTATGGCTACACCTTC	CASSSHDRNYGYTF
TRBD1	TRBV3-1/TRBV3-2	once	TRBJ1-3	TGTGCCAGCAGCCAAGATTTCGAGACAGGGTTTGGAAACACCATATATTTT	CASSQDFETGFGNTIYF
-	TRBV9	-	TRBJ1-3	TGTGCCAGCAGCAGAGAGGCCGTCTCTGGAAACACCATATATTTT	CASSREAVSGNTIYF
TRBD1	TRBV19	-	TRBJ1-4	TGTGCCAGACTAAGGACAGGAATTAATGAAAAACTGTTTTTT	CARLRTGINEKLFF
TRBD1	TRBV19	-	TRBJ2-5	TGTGCCAGTAGTATTACAGGGGCGAAAATCAATCCCCAAGAGACCCAGTACTTC	CASSITGAKINPQETQYF
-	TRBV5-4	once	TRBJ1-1	TGTGCCAGCAGCCGTAATTCAGTGAACACTGAAGCTTTCTTT	CASSRNSVNTEAFF
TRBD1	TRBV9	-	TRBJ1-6	TGTGCCAGCAGCAGCCGGGACAGGGGGACACCCCTCCACTTT	CASSSRDRGTPLHF
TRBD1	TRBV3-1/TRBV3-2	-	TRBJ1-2	TGTGCCAGCAGCACCATGGCCGGGACAGGGGGCGCTAGCTATGGCTACACCTTC	CASSTMAGTGGASYGYTF
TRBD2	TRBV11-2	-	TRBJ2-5	TGTGCCAGCAGCTCGACACTAGCGACCCAAGAGACCCAGTACTTC	CASSSTLATQETQYF
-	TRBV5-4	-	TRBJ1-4	TGTGCCAGCAGCCTGGGACAAAATAATGAAAAACTGTTTTTT	CASSLGQNNEKLFF
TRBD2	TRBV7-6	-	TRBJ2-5	TGTGCCAGCAGCCCCCGCCTCAACAAGAAGCGGGGGGAAGAGACCCAGTACTTC	CASSPRLNKKRGEETQYF
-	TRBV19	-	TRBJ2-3	TGTGCCAGTAGTATAGATCTCTCCAGCCCTAGCACAGATACGCAGTATTTT	CASSIDLSSPSTDTQYF
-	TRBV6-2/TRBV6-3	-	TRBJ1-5	TGTGCCAGCAGTTACTCCCAGGGTACATATCAGCCCCAGCATTTT	CASSYSQGTYQPQHF
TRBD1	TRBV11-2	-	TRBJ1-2	TGTGCCAGCAGAAGGACAGGAGGTCGGGGCTACACCTTC	CASRRTGGRGYTF
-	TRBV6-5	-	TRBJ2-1	TGTGCCAGCAGGGGTCCGGGTAATGAGCAGTTCTTC	CASRGPGNEQFF
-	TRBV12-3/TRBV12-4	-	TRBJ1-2	TGTGCCAGCAGTGATTCGGGACTCGATGGCTACACCTTC	CASSDSGLDGYTF
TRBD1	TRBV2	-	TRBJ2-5	TGTGCCAGCAGTGGACAGGGAGAGACCCAGTACTTC	CASSGQGETQYF
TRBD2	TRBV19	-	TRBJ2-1	TGTGCCAGTAGTCGGTCCGCGACTAGCGGGGGAAATGAGCAGTTCTTC	CASSRSATSGGNEQFF
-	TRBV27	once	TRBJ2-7	TGTGCCAGCAGTTTCTCGGGGCAATTGACCGAGCAGTACTTC	CASSFSGQLTEQYF
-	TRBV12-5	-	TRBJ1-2	TGTGCTAGTGGTTTGCCGGGGTCCTATGGCTACACCTTC	CASGLPGSYGYTF
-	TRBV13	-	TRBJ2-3	TGTGCCAGCAGCTTAGGCACTAGCACAGATACGCAGTATTTT	CASSLGTSTDTQYF
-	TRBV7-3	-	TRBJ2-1	TGTGCCAGCAGCTCAATGGAAGTTGACAATGAGCAGTTCTTC	CASSSMEVDNEQFF
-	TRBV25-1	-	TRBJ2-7	TGTGCCAGCAGTGTTTCCTACGAGCAGTACTTC	CASSVSYEQYF
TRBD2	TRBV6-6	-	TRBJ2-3	TGTGCCAGCAGTCCCGGGACTAGTATCACAGATACGCAGTATTTT	CASSPGTSITDTQYF
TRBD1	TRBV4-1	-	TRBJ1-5	TGCGCCAGCAGCTACGGGACAGGGGGAAATCAGCCCCAGCATTTT	CASSYGTGGNQPQHF
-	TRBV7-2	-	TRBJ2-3	TGTGCCAGCAGCAATGAGTGGATAGATACGCAGTATTTT	CASSNEWIDTQYF
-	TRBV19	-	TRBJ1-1	TGTGCCAGTAGTATACAGGGCGGTAAGGACACTGAAGCTTTCTTT	CASSIQGGKDTEAFF
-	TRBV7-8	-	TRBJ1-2	TGTGCCAGCGAAAGACCCGGCCATGGCTACACCTTC	CASERPGHGYTF